This TCR beta chain appears in the sequencing data of a study of blood T cell repertoires in COVID-19. The wider study: Material from acute and convalescent COVID-19 was sourced from the United States, Italy and Spain. From T cells, B-cell-depleted T cells, or PBMCs came the material, which was cDNA or gDNA.

Germline V gene data show CDR1 as SNHLY and CDR2 as FYNNEI. This CDR3 has 13 residues. The V segment lost 3 bases and the J segment 5 bases; nucleotides outside the gene matches: 0. As originally analysed: Estimates of nucleated cell counts were drawn from the amplification of reference gene primers. Clones were read by immunoSEQ multiplex PCR, and TCRdb kept only the in-frame ones, dropping some. From that table come the V and J calls and clone size; the DNA was used to work out D and trimming. The sample includes about 160,000 clones, 79% of them seen just once. Sequenced input: peripheral blood. This sequence originates from a woman aged 55-70 years with COVID-19, enrolled during active disease. The genes are TRBV2 and TRBJ1-3; 8 bases are a match to TRBD1. For the CDR3, the DNA is TGTGCCAGCAGTGACAGGGGGCGAAACACCATATATTTT. Residues: CASSDRGRNTIYF.